This TCR beta chain was profiled in a study of T-cell reconstitution after alpha-beta-depleted transplantation in children. General study points: It was reported that alpha-beta T cells came from several hundred expanded graft clones (about two months after transplant). For some patients, TCRbeta diversity was high at day 60 because of recipient T cells and thymic progenitors that survived. Hyperexpanded clones declined; after one year, newly produced T cells mostly supplied diversity.

This CDR3 is 13 amino acids long. Looked up from germline, CDR1 is SGHTA and CDR2 is FQGNSA. V was trimmed by 5 bases and J by 4 bases, leaving 12 bases between them. On this clonotype itself: Its antigen is unidentified.

This sample's TCRbeta library carried unique molecular identifier barcodes. TCRdb independently ran MiXCR on the PCR reads; one entry per CDR3 protein. Among roughly 340,000 distinct CDR3 sequences listed, roughly 15% were seen once. The sample was PBMCs, mostly from graft donor cells, taken 360 days after TCRalphabeta/CD19-depleted stem cell transplant. The source of this sequence is a male patient under 10 years old who had a stem cell transplant for acute lymphoblastic leukemia, so the T cells may come from the graft donor. The chain joins TRBV7-2 to TRBJ2-7; D unclear. The CDR3 spells CASSPEPRYEQYF. CDR3 DNA sequence: TGTGCCAGCAGCCCAGAACCTAGGTACGAGCAGTACTTC.